This entry lists 20 T cell receptor beta chains sequenced from one sample in a study of blood T cells in healthy people across ages. A J-beta primer mix and a sample-barcoded 5' primer were used in a second PCR of about 7 to 12 cycles. TCRdb itself ran the 5' RACE reads through MiXCR, one entry per CDR3 protein. This table has around 940,000 distinct CDR3 sequences, roughly 50% appearing once. The sequencing input was blood. These receptors were taken from a woman aged 60-70 years in good health.

This chain joins TRBV12-5 and TRBJ2-3; D not resolved. The CDR3 has 13 amino acids. Trimming took off 1 base at V and 10 bases at J, with 12 bases between the two ends. Per germline, CDR1 LGHNT and CDR2 FRNRAP. CDR3: CASGLGPDPPQYF. In DNA, the CDR3 is TGTGCTAGTGGTTTGGGTCCCGACCCCCCGCAGTATTTT. The full variable domain, rest sourced from reference TRBV12-5 and TRBJ2-3, is DARVTQTPRHKVTEMGQEVTMRCQPILGHNTVFWYRQTMMQGLELLAYFRNRAPLDDSGMPKDRFSAEMPDATLATLKIQPSEPRDSAVYFCASGLGPDPPQYFGPGTRLTVL.

This chain joins TRBV30 and TRBJ2-5; 8 bases fit TRBD2. V gave up 1 base and J gave up 0 bases; unmatched junction bases: 7. This CDR3 is built from 16 residues. Germline assignment: CDR1 GTSNPN and CDR2 SVGIG (reference sequence). CDR3: CAWSGSGSPYQETQYF. Written as DNA, the CDR3 is TGTGCCTGGAGTGGGAGCGGGAGTCCGTACCAAGAGACCCAGTACTTC.

The V gene is TRBV10-3, the J gene TRBJ2-1; 9 bases are shared with TRBD1. CDR3 length: 21 residues. Germline CDR1 is ENHRY and CDR2 is SYGVKD. The J segment lost 1 base and the V segment lost 0 bases, leaving 16 bases of the junction unmatched. CDR3 in amino acids: CAISESETKWDREGSYNEQFF. The CDR3 DNA sequence: TGTGCCATCAGTGAGTCCGAGACAAAATGGGACAGGGAAGGGTCCTACAATGAGCAGTTCTTC.

The chain couples TRBV5-6 to TRBJ2-1; D not resolved. Germline CDR1 SGHDT, CDR2 YYEEEE. There are 14 residues in the CDR3. V lost 4 bases to trimming and J lost 10 bases, with 18 bases between them. CDR3 bases: TGTGCCAGCAGCGACGGACGCTCCTTAGGGGAGCAGTTCTTC. Amino acid sequence: CASSDGRSLGEQFF.

V and J are TRBV4-2 and TRBJ2-3, with 9 positions matching TRBD2. The V gene's germline CDR1 is LGHNA and CDR2 YNFKEQ. This CDR3 is built from 18 residues. The ends lost 4 bases at V and 4 bases at J; junction bases unmatched: 15. The CDR3 coding sequence is TGTGCCAGCAGCCGTCGGATAGCGGGAGAGGTGCTGGCAGATACGCAGTATTTT. It specifies CASSRRIAGEVLADTQYF.

V gene TRBV12-3 or TRBV12-4 combines with J gene TRBJ2-1, with 10 bases identical to TRBD1. J gave up 9 bases and V 7 bases, and 6 bases lay outside the gene matches. The CDR3 runs to 13 residues. The CDR3 region is CASTSDRGIEQFF. The CDR3, as DNA: TGTGCCAGCACATCGGACAGGGGGATTGAGCAGTTCTTC.

This clonotype was detected only a few times. This chain uses TRBV27 with TRBJ2-7; unclear D gene. Germline assignment: CDR1 MNHEY and CDR2 SMNVEV (reference sequence). The CDR3 has 14 residues. The V gene lost 0 bases and the J gene lost 4 bases, with 10 bases spanning the gap. CDR3 bases: TGTGCCAGCAGTTTATCTCGGGCCAGGTACGAGCAGTACTTC. The encoded protein is CASSLSRARYEQYF.

J is TRBJ2-3 and V is TRBV4-2, with 9 bases identical to TRBD2. The germline V gene has CDR1 LGHNA and CDR2 YNFKEQ. V was clipped by 1 base and J by 5 bases; unmatched bases: 7. The length of the CDR3 is 16 residues. This CDR3 is CASSQVGREGQDTQYF. CDR3 nucleotide sequence: TGTGCCAGCAGCCAAGTGGGGCGGGAGGGCCAAGATACGCAGTATTTT.

V usage is TRBV12-3 or TRBV12-4 and J usage is TRBJ2-1; no firm D call. The CDR3 contains 14 residues. The V end was cut by 3 bases, the J end by 0 bases, with 6 bases between. The DNA of the CDR3 is TGTGCCAGCAGTTTTGGCGGCTCCTACAATGAGCAGTTCTTC. This translates into CASSFGGSYNEQFF.

The CDR3 DNA reads as TGCAGCGTTCAAGGGACTAACACAGATACGCAGTATTTT. Translation gives CSVQGTNTDTQYF. The chain is built from TRBV29-1 and TRBJ2-3, with 7 bases fitting TRBD2. After removal of 5 bases from V and 2 bases from J, the junction contained 4 bases not matched to a gene. Germline CDR1 reads SQVTM; CDR2 reads ANQGSEA. The CDR3 extends over 13 amino acids.

This clonotype was detected a few times. The rearrangement uses TRBV20-1 and TRBJ1-2; 7 bases agree with TRBD1. V lost 6 bases, J lost 2 bases, and 6 bases stayed unmatched. Germline-derived CDR1 and CDR2 are DFQATT and SNEGSKA (reference sequence). The CDR3 runs to 13 residues. The CDR3 nucleotides are TGCAGTGCAAATCACAGGGGAAACTATGGCTACACCTTC. Its protein is CSANHRGNYGYTF.

The J gene is TRBJ2-7, the V gene TRBV5-6; D ambiguous. CDR1 and CDR2 (germline): SGHDT, YYEEEE. The V end was cut by 4 bases, the J end by 3 bases, with 8 bases between. This CDR3 region has 12 residues. This CDR3 reads CASSGPLYEQYF. CDR3 DNA: TGTGCCAGCAGCGGGCCCCTCTACGAGCAGTACTTC.

This clonotype was counted a few times. V gene TRBV4-1 combines with J gene TRBJ2-5; no firm D call. This CDR3 is 13 amino acids long. Germline loops: CDR1 MGHRA, CDR2 YSYEKL. V lost 4 bases and J lost 5, with 11 bases in between. The CDR3 sequence is CASSRTASETQYF. CDR3 DNA: TGCGCCAGCAGCCGAACGGCTTCGGAGACCCAGTACTTC.

The chain couples TRBV28 to TRBJ2-5; 8 bases match TRBD1. The CDR3 is 15 amino acids. The V and J ends lost 5 bases and 5 bases, in that order; junction bases with no gene match: 10. CDR1 and CDR2 from the germline V gene are MDHEN and SYDVKM. CDR3 DNA sequence: TGTGCCAGCAGTCCCCAGGGGGCTGGAACTGAGACCCAGTACTTC. The encoded protein is CASSPQGAGTETQYF.

This clonotype was detected only a few times. The chain uses TRBV11-2 and TRBJ1-4; D call uncertain. Looked up from germline, CDR1 is SGHAT and CDR2 is FQNNGV. Trimming stripped 3 bases from V and 6 bases from J, with 11 bases between. The CDR3 runs 14 residues. The CDR3 protein is CASSLGSFYEKLFF. CDR3 in DNA: TGTGCCAGCAGCTTGGGTTCGTTTTATGAAAAACTGTTTTTT.

This clonotype has just one count. The genes are TRBV20-1 and TRBJ1-1; no reliable D call. The length of the CDR3 is 12 residues. Per the germline V gene, CDR1 is DFQATT and CDR2 is SNEGSKA (reference sequence). The V and J ends lost 3 bases and 1 base respectively, with 6 bases between them. The CDR3 coding sequence is TGCAGTGCTAGTACTGAGAACACTGAAGCTTTCTTT. It is translated as CSASTENTEAFF.

The chain links TRBV9 to TRBJ1-2; D may be TRBD1 (6 bases). The V end lost 3 bases, the J end lost 2 bases, and 14 bases lay between the germline ends. This CDR3 region has 15 residues. Germline CDR1 is SGDLS and CDR2 is YYNGEE. CDR3 amino acids: CASSEPQQGNYGYTF. DNA for the CDR3: TGTGCCAGCAGCGAGCCGCAACAGGGAAACTATGGCTACACCTTC.

The chain carries TRBV27 and TRBJ2-7; TRBD2 matches 12 bases. V trimming: 1 base; J trimming: 6 bases; junction bases outside the gene matches: 4. CDR3 size: 15 residues. CDR1 MNHEY and CDR2 SMNVEV come from the germline V gene (reference sequence). This chain's CDR3 is CASSLYTGLAGEQYF. The CDR3 nucleotides read TGTGCCAGCAGTTTATACACGGGACTAGCGGGCGAGCAGTACTTC.

This chain uses TRBV6-2 or TRBV6-3 with TRBJ2-7; 7 bases align to TRBD2. J gave up 6 bases and V 5 bases, and 7 bases lay outside the gene matches. The CDR3 is 13 amino acids. Germline assignment: CDR1 MNHEY and CDR2 SVGEGT. The DNA of the CDR3 is TGTGCCAGCAGTCCCGGGGGGACCTGCGAGCAGTACTTC. Encoded protein: CASSPGGTCEQYF.

The rearrangement links TRBV7-2 to TRBJ2-7; D uncertain. The germline CDR1 and CDR2 sequences are SGHTA and FQGNSA. Trimming took off 5 bases at V and 3 bases at J, with 11 bases between the two ends. The length of the CDR3 is 13 residues. DNA for the CDR3: TGTGCCAGCAGCCAAAGGCTACTCTACGAGCAGTACTTC. Translating it yields CASSQRLLYEQYF.